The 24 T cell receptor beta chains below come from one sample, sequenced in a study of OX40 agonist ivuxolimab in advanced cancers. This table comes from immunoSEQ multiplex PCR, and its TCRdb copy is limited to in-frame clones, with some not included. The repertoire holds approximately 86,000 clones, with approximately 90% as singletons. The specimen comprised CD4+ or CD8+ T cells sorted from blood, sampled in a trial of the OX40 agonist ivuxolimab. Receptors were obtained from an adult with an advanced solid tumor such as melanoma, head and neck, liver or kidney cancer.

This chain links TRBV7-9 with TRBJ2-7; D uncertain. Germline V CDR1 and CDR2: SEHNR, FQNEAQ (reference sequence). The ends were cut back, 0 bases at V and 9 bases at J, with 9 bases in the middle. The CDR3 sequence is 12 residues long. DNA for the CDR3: TGTGCCAGCAGCTTAGCGGCCTCCAGGCAGTACTTC. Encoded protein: CASSLAASRQYF.

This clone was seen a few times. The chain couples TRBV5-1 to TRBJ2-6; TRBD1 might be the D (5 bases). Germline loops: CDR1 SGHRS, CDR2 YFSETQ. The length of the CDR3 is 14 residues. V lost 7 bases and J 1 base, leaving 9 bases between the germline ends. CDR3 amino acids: CASHDRSGANVLTF. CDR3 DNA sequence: TGCGCCAGCCACGACAGATCTGGGGCCAACGTCCTGACTTTC.

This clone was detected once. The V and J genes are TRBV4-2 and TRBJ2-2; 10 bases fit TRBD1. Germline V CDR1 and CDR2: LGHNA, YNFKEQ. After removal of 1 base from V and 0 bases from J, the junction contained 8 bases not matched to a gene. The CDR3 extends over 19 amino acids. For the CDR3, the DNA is TGTGCCAGCAGCCAAGCCCCGGGACAGGGGAAATCGAACACCGGGGAGCTGTTTTTT. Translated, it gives CASSQAPGQGKSNTGELFF.

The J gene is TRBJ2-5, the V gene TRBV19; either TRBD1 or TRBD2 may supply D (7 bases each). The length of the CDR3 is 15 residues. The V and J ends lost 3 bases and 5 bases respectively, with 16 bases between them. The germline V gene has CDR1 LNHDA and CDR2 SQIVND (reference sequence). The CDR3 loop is CASSMVQGGAETQYF. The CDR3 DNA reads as TGTGCCAGTAGTATGGTCCAGGGGGGGGCTGAGACCCAGTACTTC.

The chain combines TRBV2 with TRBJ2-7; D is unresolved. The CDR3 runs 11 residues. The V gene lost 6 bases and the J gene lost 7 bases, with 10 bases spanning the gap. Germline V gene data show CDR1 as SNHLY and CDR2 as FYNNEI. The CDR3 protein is CASSEVGEQYF. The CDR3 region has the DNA TGTGCCAGCAGCGAGGTGGGTGAGCAGTACTTC.

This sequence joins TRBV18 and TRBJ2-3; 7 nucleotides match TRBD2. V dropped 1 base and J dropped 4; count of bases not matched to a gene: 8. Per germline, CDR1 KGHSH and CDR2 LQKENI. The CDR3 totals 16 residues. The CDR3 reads CASSPRLAEPPDTQYF. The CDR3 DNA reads TGTGCCAGCTCACCACGCCTAGCGGAGCCACCAGATACGCAGTATTTT.

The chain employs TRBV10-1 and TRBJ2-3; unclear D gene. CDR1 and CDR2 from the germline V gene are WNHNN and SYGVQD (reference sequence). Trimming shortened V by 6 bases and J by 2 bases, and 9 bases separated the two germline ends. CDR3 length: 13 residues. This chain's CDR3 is CASSKDLTDTQYF. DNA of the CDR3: TGCGCCAGCAGCAAGGACCTCACAGATACGCAGTATTTT.

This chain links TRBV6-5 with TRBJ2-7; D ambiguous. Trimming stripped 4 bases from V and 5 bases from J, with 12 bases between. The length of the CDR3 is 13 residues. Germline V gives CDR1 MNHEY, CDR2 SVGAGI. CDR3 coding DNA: TGTGCCAGCAGTTTCCGACCGGTCCACGAGCAGTACTTC. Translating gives CASSFRPVHEQYF.

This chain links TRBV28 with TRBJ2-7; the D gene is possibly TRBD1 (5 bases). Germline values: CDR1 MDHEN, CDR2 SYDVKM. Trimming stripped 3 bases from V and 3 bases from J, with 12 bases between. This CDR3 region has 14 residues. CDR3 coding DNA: TGTGCCAGCAGTTTGGGCAGGGTTCGCTACGAGCAGTACTTC. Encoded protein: CASSLGRVRYEQYF.

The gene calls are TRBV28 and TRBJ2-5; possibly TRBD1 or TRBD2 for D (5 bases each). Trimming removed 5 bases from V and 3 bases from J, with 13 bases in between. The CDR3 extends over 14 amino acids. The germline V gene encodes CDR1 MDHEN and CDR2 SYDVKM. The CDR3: CASSPGDGKETQYF. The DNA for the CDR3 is TGTGCCAGCAGTCCTGGGGACGGGAAAGAGACCCAGTACTTC.

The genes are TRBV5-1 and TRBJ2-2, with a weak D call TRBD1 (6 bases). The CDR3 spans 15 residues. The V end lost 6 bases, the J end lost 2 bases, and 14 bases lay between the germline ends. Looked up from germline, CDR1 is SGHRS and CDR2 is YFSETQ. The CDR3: CASTRLGTNTGELFF. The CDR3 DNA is TGCGCCAGCACCAGACTTGGGACAAACACCGGGGAGCTGTTTTTT.

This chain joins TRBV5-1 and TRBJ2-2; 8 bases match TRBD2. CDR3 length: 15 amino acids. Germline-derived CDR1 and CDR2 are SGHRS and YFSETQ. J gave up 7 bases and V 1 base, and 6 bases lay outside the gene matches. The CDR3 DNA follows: TGCGCCAGCAGCTTGACTGGACTAGCTGGCGGGGAGCTGTTTTTT. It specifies CASSLTGLAGGELFF. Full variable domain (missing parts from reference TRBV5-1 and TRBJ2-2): KAGVTQTPRYLIKTRGQQVTLSCSPISGHRSVSWYQQTPGQGLQFLFEYFSETQRNKGNFPGRFSGRQFSNSRSEMNVSTLELGDSALYLCASSLTGLAGGELFFGEGSRLTVL.

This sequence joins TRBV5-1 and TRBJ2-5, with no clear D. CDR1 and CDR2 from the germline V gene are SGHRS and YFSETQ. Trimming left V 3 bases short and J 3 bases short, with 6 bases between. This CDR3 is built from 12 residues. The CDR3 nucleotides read TGCGCCAGCAGCTCCTCTGAAGAGACCCAGTACTTC. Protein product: CASSSSEETQYF.

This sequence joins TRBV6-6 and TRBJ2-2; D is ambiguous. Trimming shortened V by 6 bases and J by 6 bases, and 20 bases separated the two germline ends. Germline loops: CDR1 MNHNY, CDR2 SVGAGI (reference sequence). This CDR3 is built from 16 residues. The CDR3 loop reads CASSPWGSSGPGELFF. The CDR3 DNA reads TGTGCCAGCAGCCCTTGGGGTAGCTCCGGTCCCGGGGAGCTGTTTTTT.

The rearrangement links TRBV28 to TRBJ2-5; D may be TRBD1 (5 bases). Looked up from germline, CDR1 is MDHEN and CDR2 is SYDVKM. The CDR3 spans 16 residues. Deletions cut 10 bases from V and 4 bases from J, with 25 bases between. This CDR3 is CATQFTKGPVGETQYF. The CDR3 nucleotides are TGTGCCACTCAATTTACAAAGGGGCCGGTGGGAGAGACCCAGTACTTC.

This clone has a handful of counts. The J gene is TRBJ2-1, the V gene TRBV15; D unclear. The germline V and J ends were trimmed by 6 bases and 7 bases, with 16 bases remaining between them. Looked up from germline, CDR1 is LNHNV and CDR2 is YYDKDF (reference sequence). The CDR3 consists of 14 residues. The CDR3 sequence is CATRRPDQKNEQFF. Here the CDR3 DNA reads TGTGCCACCAGAAGGCCGGACCAAAAGAATGAGCAGTTCTTC.

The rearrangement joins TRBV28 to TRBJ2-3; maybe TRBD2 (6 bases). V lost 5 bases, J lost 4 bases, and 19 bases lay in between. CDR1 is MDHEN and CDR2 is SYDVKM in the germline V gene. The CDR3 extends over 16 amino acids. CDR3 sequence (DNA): TGTGCCAGCAGTCCCACCGGGACTCAGGATGCAGATACGCAGTATTTT. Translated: CASSPTGTQDADTQYF.

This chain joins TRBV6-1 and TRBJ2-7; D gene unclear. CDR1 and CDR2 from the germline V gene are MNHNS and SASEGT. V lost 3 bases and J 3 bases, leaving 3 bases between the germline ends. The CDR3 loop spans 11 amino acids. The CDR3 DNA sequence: TGTGCCAGCAGTGACCTCTACGAGCAGTACTTC. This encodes CASSDLYEQYF.

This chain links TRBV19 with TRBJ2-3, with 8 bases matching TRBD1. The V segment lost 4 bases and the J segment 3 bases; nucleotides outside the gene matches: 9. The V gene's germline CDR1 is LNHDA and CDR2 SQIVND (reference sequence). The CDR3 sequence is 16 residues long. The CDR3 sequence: CASSSPGQVRTDTQYF. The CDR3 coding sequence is TGTGCCAGTAGTAGCCCGGGACAGGTTCGAACAGATACGCAGTATTTT.

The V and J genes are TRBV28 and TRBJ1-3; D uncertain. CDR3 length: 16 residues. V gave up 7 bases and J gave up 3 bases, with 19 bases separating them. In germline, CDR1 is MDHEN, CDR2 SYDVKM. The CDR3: CASTSPSNTGGNTIYF. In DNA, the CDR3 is TGTGCCAGCACGTCCCCTTCAAATACGGGTGGAAACACCATATATTTT.

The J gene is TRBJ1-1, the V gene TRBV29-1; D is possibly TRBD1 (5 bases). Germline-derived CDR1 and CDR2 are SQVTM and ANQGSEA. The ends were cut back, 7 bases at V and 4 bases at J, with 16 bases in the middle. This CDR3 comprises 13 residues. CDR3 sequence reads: CSAKRGVGTEAFF. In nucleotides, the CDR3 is TGCAGCGCCAAACGAGGGGTGGGCACTGAAGCTTTCTTT.

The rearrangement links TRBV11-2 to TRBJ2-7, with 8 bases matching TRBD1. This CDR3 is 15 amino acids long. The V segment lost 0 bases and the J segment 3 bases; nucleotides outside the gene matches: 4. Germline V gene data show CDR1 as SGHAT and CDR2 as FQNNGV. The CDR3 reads CASSLDMGQVYEQYF. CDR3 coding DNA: TGTGCCAGCAGCTTAGATATGGGACAGGTCTACGAGCAGTACTTC.

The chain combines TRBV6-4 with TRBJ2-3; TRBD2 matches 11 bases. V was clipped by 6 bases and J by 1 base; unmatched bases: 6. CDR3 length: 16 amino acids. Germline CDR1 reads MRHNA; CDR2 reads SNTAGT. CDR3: CASSVLAGDGTDTQYF. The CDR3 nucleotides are TGTGCCAGCAGCGTACTAGCGGGAGACGGCACAGATACGCAGTATTTT.

As DNA, the CDR3 is TGTGCCAGCAGTCTTACAGGGGCCCACAATGAGCAGTTCTTC. Translated: CASSLTGAHNEQFF. The J gene is TRBJ2-1, the V gene TRBV27; TRBD1 matches at 7 bases. The V and J ends lost 5 bases and 5 bases, in that order; junction bases with no gene match: 6. The CDR3 extends over 14 amino acids. The germline gives CDR1 MNHEY, CDR2 SMNVEV (reference sequence).